Listed below are T cell receptor beta chains from one sample, sequenced in a study of blood T cell repertoires in COVID-19. TCRdb's table, derived via immunoSEQ multiplex PCR, lists solely in-frame clones and lacks some. Among 200,000 or so clones listed, over 75% were seen once. The sample taken for sequencing was peripheral blood. The receptors here all came from an older person with COVID-19, enrolled during active disease. Each CDR3 is given with its conserved first and last residue.

j_gene: TRBJ2-3
v_gene: TRBV12-3/TRBV12-4
CDR3aa: CASSTGGDTQYF

j_gene: TRBJ2-6
v_gene: TRBV9
CDR3aa: CASSVAGAGANVLTF

j_gene: TRBJ2-1
v_gene: TRBV14
CDR3aa: CASSRTSSYNEQFF

j_gene: TRBJ2-3
v_gene: TRBV9
CDR3aa: CASSVAESTDTQYF

j_gene: TRBJ2-1
v_gene: TRBV18
CDR3aa: CASSPSRAGSSYNEQFF

j_gene: TRBJ1-2
v_gene: TRBV9
CDR3aa: CASSVDTVAGNYGYTF

j_gene: TRBJ1-5
v_gene: TRBV5-5
CDR3aa: CASSRSGTGIDQPQHF

j_gene: TRBJ2-2
v_gene: TRBV4-3
CDR3aa: CASSQAGQGNTGELFF

j_gene: TRBJ2-4
v_gene: TRBV9
CDR3aa: CASSPPSGVNIQYF

j_gene: TRBJ2-4
v_gene: TRBV6-1
CDR3aa: CASSEAPEEYF

j_gene: TRBJ1-6
v_gene: TRBV7-2
CDR3aa: CASSLQGVGSPLHF

j_gene: TRBJ1-1
v_gene: TRBV12-3/TRBV12-4
CDR3aa: CASSPTGFAEAFF